These T cell receptor beta chains were read from a single sample in a study of CD8 T cells in ankylosing spondylitis. TCRdb re-derived calls from the 5' RACE reads in MiXCR, one entry per CDR3 protein. Of 250,000 to 400,000 distinct CDR3 sequences detected, about 9.9% appear once; the ten largest clones hold around 8.4%. The sequencing sample was made of blood, either unsorted or a sorted T cell fraction (not recorded which). These receptors originate from a female donor with ankylosing spondylitis or in good health (not recorded which). CDR3s include the opening cysteine and the closing phenylalanine or tryptophan. D genes are given only for firm matches. Clone size is shown for a subset of rows, as once, few, many or a class of expanded clone.

V gene	clone size	D gene	CDR3 length	J gene	CDR3 DNA	CDR3 protein
TRBV20-1	-	-	15	TRBJ2-2	TGCAGTGCTAGTGCTCTAGCGTGGAACACCGGGGAGCTGTTTTTT	CSASALAWNTGELFF
TRBV5-4	-	-	14	TRBJ2-4	TGTGCCAGCAGCCTGACCGGGGCCGGGAACATTCAGTACTTC	CASSLTGAGNIQYF
TRBV12-3/TRBV12-4	many	TRBD2	16	TRBJ2-7	TGTGCCAGCAGTTTATCTCCGCTAGCGGTAGCCTACGAGCAGTACTTC	CASSLSPLAVAYEQYF
TRBV5-1	many	-	15	TRBJ2-5	TGCGCCAGCAGCTTGAACAGGGATGCCCTCGAGACCCAGTACTTC	CASSLNRDALETQYF
TRBV12-3/TRBV12-4	-	-	15	TRBJ2-5	TGTGCCAGCAGTTTTGGCACAGGGACATCAGAGACCCAGTACTTC	CASSFGTGTSETQYF
TRBV9	-	-	15	TRBJ2-5	TGTGCCAGCAGCCCCCGGACCCGACGGGAAGAGACCCAGTACTTC	CASSPRTRREETQYF
TRBV7-6	-	-	18	TRBJ2-1	TGTGCCAGCAGCTTAGTTGGCCTTGAGGGGCTGTTGAGTAATGAGCAGTTCTTC	CASSLVGLEGLLSNEQFF
TRBV20-1	many	-	11	TRBJ2-1	TGCAGTGTTAGAGCGCTCAATGAGCAGTTCTTC	CSVRALNEQFF
TRBV7-9	-	-	14	TRBJ2-7	TGTGCCAGCAGCCAAGCAGGCGCTACCTACAAGCAGTACTTC	CASSQAGATYKQYF
TRBV12-3/TRBV12-4	many	-	14	TRBJ2-2	TGTGCCAGCAGTTTCGACTCGAACACCGGGGAGCTGTTTTTT	CASSFDSNTGELFF
TRBV7-9	many	-	11	TRBJ2-1	TGTGCCAGCAGCTTCGGCATTGAGCAGTTCTTC	CASSFGIEQFF
TRBV12-3/TRBV12-4	few	TRBD1	14	TRBJ2-5	TGTGCCAGCAGTTTAGGCAGGGGGCGGGAGACCCAGTACTTC	CASSLGRGRETQYF
TRBV20-1	many	-	14	TRBJ2-7	TGCAGTGCTAGAGATGAACAGGCGAACGGCGAGCAGTACTTC	CSARDEQANGEQYF
TRBV7-2	few	TRBD2	16	TRBJ2-3	TGTGCCAGCAGCTTAGTGCTCGCGGGAGGTGCAGATACGCAGTATTTT	CASSLVLAGGADTQYF
TRBV14	few	-	13	TRBJ2-7	TGTGCCAGCAGCCCGATCCGGGTGGGCGAGCAGTACTTC	CASSPIRVGEQYF
TRBV7-2	few	-	18	TRBJ2-3	TGTGCCAGCAGCTTACGCAGGGGGGGAGGGACTCCCACAGATACGCAGTATTTT	CASSLRRGGGTPTDTQYF
TRBV10-3	many	-	13	TRBJ2-2	TGTGCCATCAGAGATGGACCCACCGGGGAGCTGTTTTTT	CAIRDGPTGELFF
TRBV20-1	many	-	14	TRBJ2-3	TGCAGTGCTAGAGAGGAGACTAGCACAGATACGCAGTATTTT	CSAREETSTDTQYF
TRBV27	many	TRBD1	14	TRBJ1-1	TGTGCCACCTACCGGGGACAGGGGAACACTGAAGCTTTCTTT	CATYRGQGNTEAFF
TRBV10-3	many	TRBD2	15	TRBJ2-7	TGTGCCATCACTGGGACTAGCGGGAGAAACAACGAGCAGTACTTC	CAITGTSGRNNEQYF
TRBV5-6	many	TRBD1	13	TRBJ1-1	TGTGCCAGCATCCCGCAGGGGGACACTGAAGCTTTCTTT	CASIPQGDTEAFF
TRBV24-1	many	-	15	TRBJ2-1	TGTGCCACCAGTGGCCTCTCGAGCTCCTACAATGAGCAGTTCTTC	CATSGLSSSYNEQFF
TRBV11-2	few	TRBD1	15	TRBJ2-2	TGTGCCAGCAGCTCGGGACAGGGCGGTACCGGGGAGCTGTTTTTT	CASSSGQGGTGELFF
TRBV20-1	many	-	16	TRBJ2-4	TGCAGTGCTAGAGATCGGCCAAGCCCCTTGGAAAACATTCAGTACTTC	CSARDRPSPLENIQYF
TRBV6-5	few	-	13	TRBJ1-3	TGTGCCAGCAGTTACCAGGATGGACACACCATATATTTT	CASSYQDGHTIYF
TRBV28	many	TRBD2	17	TRBJ2-7	TGTGCCAGCAGTTATGGGACTAGCGGGAGTCAATCCTACGAGCAGTACTTC	CASSYGTSGSQSYEQYF
TRBV28	few	-	12	TRBJ2-2	TGTGCCAGCAGTTCATGGACCGGGGAGCTGTTTTTT	CASSSWTGELFF
TRBV10-3	many	-	14	TRBJ2-2	TGTGCCATCAGGCCAGGGAGCACCACCGGGGAGCTGTTTTTT	CAIRPGSTTGELFF
TRBV7-2	many	-	15	TRBJ1-2	TGTGCCAGCAGCTTAGGTTTCAGGGGCAGTGGAGGCTACACCTTC	CASSLGFRGSGGYTF
TRBV5-1	many	TRBD2	16	TRBJ2-7	TGCGCCAGCAGGGCTAGCGGGGGAGGAAGCTCCTACGAGCAGTACTTC	CASRASGGGSSYEQYF
TRBV12-3/TRBV12-4	-	-	14	TRBJ1-6	TGTGCCAGCAGTTTATACGAATATAATTCACCCCTCCACTTT	CASSLYEYNSPLHF
TRBV28	few	-	15	TRBJ1-6	TGTGCCAGCACTCCAGGGCAGGCTTATAATTCACCCCTCCACTTT	CASTPGQAYNSPLHF
TRBV5-1	many	TRBD1	15	TRBJ2-5	TGCGCCAGCAGCTTACTACAGGGGTCGGGCGAGACCCAGTACTTC	CASSLLQGSGETQYF
TRBV5-1	many	TRBD1	15	TRBJ1-5	TGCGCCAGCAGCTTACAGGGGGCGGGACAGGAACCCCAGCATTTT	CASSLQGAGQEPQHF
TRBV5-1	many	-	15	TRBJ1-4	TGCGCCAGCAGTCGTGGACCCGGAGACGATGAAAAACTGTTTTTT	CASSRGPGDDEKLFF
TRBV5-5	few	-	17	TRBJ1-5	TGTGCCAGCAGCTCCCCCGACGTTCAGGGCAGCAATCAGCCCCAGCATTTT	CASSSPDVQGSNQPQHF
TRBV28	few	-	15	TRBJ1-3	-	CASSSSGVNGNTIYF
TRBV5-6	few	TRBD2	14	TRBJ2-1	TGTGCCAGCAGCCCGATAGCGGGTGCGGCTGAGCAGTTCTTC	CASSPIAGAAEQFF
TRBV5-5	many	TRBD1	14	TRBJ1-5	TGTGCCAGCAGCTTGGCAGGGGGCGAGCAGCCCCAGCATTTT	CASSLAGGEQPQHF
TRBV5-1	many	-	14	TRBJ1-1	TGCGCCAGCAGCTTACAGACAGAATCGGCTGAAGCTTTCTTT	CASSLQTESAEAFF
TRBV6-6	many	TRBD1	12	TRBJ1-4	TGTGCCATTGGGACAGTTGGTGAAAAACTGTTTTTT	CAIGTVGEKLFF
TRBV20-1	many	TRBD1	14	TRBJ2-7	TGCAGTGCTAGAGGGGGGACAGGGATCAGCGAGCAGTACTTC	CSARGGTGISEQYF
TRBV12-3/TRBV12-4	few	-	19	TRBJ2-6	TGTGCCAGCAGTTTATGGGAGGTGACATCCGTCTCTGGGGCCAACGTCCTGACTTTC	CASSLWEVTSVSGANVLTF
TRBV20-1	many	TRBD1	13	TRBJ1-2	TGCAGTGCTAGAGAGGGCGACAGGGGTGGCTACACCTTC	CSAREGDRGGYTF
TRBV5-6	many	TRBD1	13	TRBJ1-6	TGTGCCAGCGCTGGGACAGGACGGCCACCCCTCCACTTT	CASAGTGRPPLHF
TRBV12-3/TRBV12-4	many	-	12	TRBJ1-3	TGTGCCAGCACCCCAATTGGAAACACCATATATTTT	CASTPIGNTIYF
TRBV20-1	many	-	13	TRBJ1-6	TGCAGTGGGCAGGGGAAAATTAATTCACCCCTCCACTTT	CSGQGKINSPLHF
TRBV6-1	many	TRBD1	14	TRBJ2-3	TGTGCCAGCAGTGACTGGCAGGGGGCATCCCCGCAGTATTTT	CASSDWQGASPQYF
TRBV9	few	TRBD1	15	TRBJ2-7	TGTGCCAGCAGCGCCGGGACAGTCTCCTTCGGGGAGCAGTACTTC	CASSAGTVSFGEQYF
TRBV20-1	few	TRBD2	20	TRBJ2-1	TGCTGTGCTAGACGTCCTATTGGACTAGCGGGAGTCCCAGCCTACAATGAGCAGTTCTTC	CCARRPIGLAGVPAYNEQFF
TRBV20-1	-	-	13	TRBJ1-1	TGCAGTGCTAGATCGCGGGGCCTCACTGAAGCTTTCTTT	CSARSRGLTEAFF